The entry below gives a single T cell receptor beta chain sequence along with its context. The data were taken from a study of pediatric ulcerative colitis. One to two pinch biopsies were taken from the rectum during colonoscopy. The CDR3 extends over 16 amino acids. V was pared by 1 base and J by 0 bases, with 7 bases between. Looked up from germline, CDR1 is LGHNA and CDR2 is YSLEER. Sequenced by immunoSEQ multiplex PCR; TCRdb stores in-frame clones only, minus some. The repertoire has approximately 17,000 clones, approximately 80% of them found once; the top ten carry over 6.5%. The chain joins TRBV4-3 to TRBJ2-6; no definite D call. The receptor was derived from a boy aged 5 to 17 who was a control in a study of pediatric ulcerative colitis. Sequencing was done on a sample of gut tissue. The CDR3 DNA reads as TGCGCCAGCAGCCAAGGGATTGGCTCTGGGGCCAACGTCCTGACTTTC. It is translated as CASSQGIGSGANVLTF.